This TCR beta chain stems from a study of T cell responses to AZD1222 COVID-19 vaccine. The method was immunoSEQ multiplex PCR; TCRdb's version includes in-frame clones alone and lacks a portion of them. The sample has over 130,000 clones, almost 95% seen once; the top ten hold about 3.7%. This receptor was obtained from an adult who received the AZD1222 COVID-19 vaccine. The starting material was peripheral blood, obtained 28 days after the second AZD1222 dose.

The CDR3 here is CASSFRGTGSLYNEQFF. The CDR3 region has the DNA TGTGCCAGCAGCTTCCGGGGAACCGGGTCTTTATACAATGAGCAGTTCTTC. The chain links TRBV7-3 to TRBJ2-1; tentatively, D is TRBD2 (5 bases). V shed 3 bases and J shed 4 bases, with 19 bases lying between them. CDR1 is SGHTA and CDR2 is FQGTGA in the germline V gene. CDR3 length equals 17 residues.